Shown below are 14 T cell receptor beta chains from a single sample sequenced in a study of shared clonotypes between healthy human individuals. Some clones are missing from TCRdb's copy, which holds only in-frame ones; the method was immunoSEQ multiplex PCR. Of hundreds of thousands of clones listed, around 73% are singletons. Sequencing used memory CD4+ T cells sorted from blood. Subset: CD45RA-negative fraction. These TCRs come from a woman aged 30 to 39 in good health.

The chain recombines TRBV6-5 with TRBJ2-7; the match to TRBD2 covers 13 bases. This CDR3 is built from 14 residues. Germline CDR1 MNHEY, CDR2 SVGAGI. Trimming cost V 10 bases and J 4 bases; bases outside gene matches: 7. The CDR3: CAIRKTSGGYEQYF. CDR3 DNA sequence: TGTGCCATCAGGAAGACTAGCGGGGGGTACGAGCAGTACTTC.

There are a few counts of this clone. V gene TRBV4-2 combines with J gene TRBJ2-2; D uncertain. V lost 5 bases and J lost 6, with 10 bases in between. Germline CDR1 is LGHNA and CDR2 is YNFKEQ. The CDR3 has 13 residues. The CDR3 spells CASSARLPGELFF. The CDR3 nucleotides are TGTGCCAGCAGCGCCCGTCTACCCGGGGAGCTGTTTTTT.

The rearrangement uses TRBV18 and TRBJ2-7; D might be TRBD1 (6 bases). Germline CDR1 KGHSH, CDR2 LQKENI. Trimming took off 5 bases at V and 5 bases at J, with 16 bases between the two ends. There are 14 residues in the CDR3. In nucleotides, the CDR3 is TGTGCCAGCTCAGCGGCAGGGGCACCGAACGAGCAGTACTTC. It yields the protein CASSAAGAPNEQYF.

This sequence joins TRBV4-1 and TRBJ1-5; D uncertain. The CDR3 loop spans 15 amino acids. CDR1 and CDR2 from the germline V gene are MGHRA and YSYEKL. Trimming pared 3 bases from V and 2 bases from J, leaving 11 bases between. The CDR3 spells CASSQADVRNQPQHF. Written as DNA, the CDR3 is TGCGCCAGCAGCCAGGCTGACGTACGCAATCAGCCCCAGCATTTT.

This clone was observed a handful of times. The V call is TRBV30, the J call TRBJ2-7; the D is unclear. Germline assignment: CDR1 GTSNPN and CDR2 SVGIG (reference sequence). V lost 4 bases to trimming and J lost 2 bases, with 15 bases between them. This CDR3 has 14 amino acids. CDR3 residues: CAWTRRPEAYEQYF. The DNA for the CDR3 is TGTGCCTGGACCCGTAGGCCTGAGGCCTACGAGCAGTACTTC.

V is TRBV19 and J is TRBJ1-1; 9 bases align to TRBD1. Per the germline V gene, CDR1 is LNHDA and CDR2 is SQIVND (reference sequence). V shed 5 bases and J 6 bases; nucleotides not matched to a gene: 7. CDR3 length: 14 residues. CDR3 protein: CASSSGQGISEAFF. CDR3 sequence (DNA): TGTGCCAGTAGTTCAGGACAGGGGATATCTGAAGCTTTCTTT. Variable domain in full (rest from reference TRBV19 and TRBJ1-1): DGGITQSPKYLFRKEGQNVTLSCEQNLNHDAMYWYRQDPGQGLRLIYYSQIVNDFQKGDIAEGYSVSREKKESFPLTVTSAQKNPTAFYLCASSSGQGISEAFFGQGTRLTVV.

The J gene is TRBJ2-1, the V gene TRBV5-8, with 7 bases matching TRBD2. V was pared by 5 bases and J by 0 bases, with 14 bases of the junction left unmatched. The CDR3 loop spans 18 amino acids. Germline V gene lookup returns CDR1 SGHTS and CDR2 YDEGEE. CDR3 sequence reads: CASRLITGTSVSYNEQFF. Here the CDR3 DNA reads TGTGCCAGCAGACTAATAACTGGAACTAGCGTCTCCTACAATGAGCAGTTCTTC.

Note on this clone: An end of the junction differs from the germline gene, which may be a read error. V usage is TRBV12-5 and J usage is TRBJ2-4; D is perhaps TRBD2 (6 bases). The CDR3 runs to 15 residues. Germline values: CDR1 LGHNT, CDR2 FRNRAP. CDR3 sequence (DNA): TGTGCTAGTGGTTTCCTCAAACTAGCCAGAAACATTCAGTACTTC. Its protein is CASGFLKLARNIQYF.

The chain combines TRBV28 with TRBJ2-7; 8 positions agree with TRBD2. Germline V gives CDR1 MDHEN, CDR2 SYDVKM. The CDR3 extends over 16 amino acids. V lost 6 bases and J lost 0; bases outside the gene matches: 10. CDR3 loop: CASSPRGGTASYEQYF. DNA for the CDR3: TGTGCCAGCAGCCCCCGGGGGGGAACGGCCTCCTACGAGCAGTACTTC. Variable domain in full (rest from reference TRBV28 and TRBJ2-7): DVKVTQSSRYLVKRTGEKVFLECVQDMDHENMFWYRQDPGLGLRLIYFSYDVKMKEKGDIPEGYSVSREKKERFSLILESASTNQTSMYLCASSPRGGTASYEQYFGPGTRLTVT.

The rearrangement links TRBV5-1 to TRBJ2-5; weak D call: TRBD1 (6 bases). The length of the CDR3 is 16 residues. Trimming left V 3 bases short and J 0 bases short, with 15 bases between. CDR1 SGHRS and CDR2 YFSETQ come from the germline V gene. As DNA, the CDR3 is TGCGCCAGCAGCTCCGGAAATACAGGGAACCAAGAGACCCAGTACTTC. It yields the protein CASSSGNTGNQETQYF.

The CDR3, as DNA: TGTGCCAGCAGCACCGAAGGGATAAGGGAGACCCAGTACTTC. This translates into CASSTEGIRETQYF. The rearrangement uses TRBV13 and TRBJ2-5; D remains ambiguous. Looked up from germline, CDR1 is PRHDT and CDR2 is FYEKMQ (reference sequence). The CDR3 sequence is 14 residues long. Trimming shortened V by 5 bases and J by 5 bases, and 15 bases separated the two germline ends.

The chain is built from TRBV5-5 and TRBJ2-2; no clear D gene. CDR1 SGHKS and CDR2 YYEKEE come from the germline V gene (reference sequence). The CDR3 is 12 residues long. V was cut by 3 bases and J by 5 bases, with 5 bases left in between. The CDR3 bases are TGTGCCAGCAGCTGGGCTACCGGGGAGCTGTTTTTT. It translates to CASSWATGELFF. Looking up the rest from reference TRBV5-5 and TRBJ2-2 gives the full variable domain: DAGVTQSPTHLIKTRGQQVTLRCSPISGHKSVSWYQQVLGQGPQFIFQYYEKEERGRGNFPDRFSARQFPNYSSELNVNALLLGDSALYLCASSWATGELFFGEGSRLTVL.

This sequence joins TRBV28 and TRBJ1-2; 11 bases align to TRBD1. From germline, CDR1 is MDHEN and CDR2 SYDVKM. The V segment lost 5 bases and the J segment 6 bases; nucleotides outside the gene matches: 5. This CDR3 is 14 amino acids long. CDR3 nucleotides: TGTGCCAGCAGTGAGTCGGACAGGGGGCATGGCTACACCTTC. Protein product: CASSESDRGHGYTF.

This clone is a singleton in its sample. The rearrangement joins TRBV4-1 to TRBJ2-3; the match to TRBD1 covers 11 bases. The CDR3 runs to 17 residues. The trim removed 1 base at V and 2 bases at J, leaving 5 bases unmatched. Germline-derived CDR1 and CDR2 are MGHRA and YSYEKL. The CDR3 nucleotides read TGCGCCAGCAGCCAAGGATGGACAGGGGGCCTCACAGATACGCAGTATTTT. Protein product: CASSQGWTGGLTDTQYF.